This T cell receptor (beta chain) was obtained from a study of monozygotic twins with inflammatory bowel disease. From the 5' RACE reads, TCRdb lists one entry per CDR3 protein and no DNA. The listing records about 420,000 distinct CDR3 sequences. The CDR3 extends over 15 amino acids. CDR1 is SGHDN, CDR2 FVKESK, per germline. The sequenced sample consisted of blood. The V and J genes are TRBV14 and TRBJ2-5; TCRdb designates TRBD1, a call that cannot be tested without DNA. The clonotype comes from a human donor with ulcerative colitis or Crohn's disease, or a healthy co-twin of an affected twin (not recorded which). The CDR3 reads CASSQERGPGETQYF.